This T cell receptor (beta chain) is from a study of chemoradiotherapy in HPV16-positive cancers. Whole-study results and caveats: The functional HPV-specific definition rests on just two HPV16-positive patients. For HPV16-positive patients, expanding HPV-responsive T cells associated with longer recurrence-free survival.

About this clone: Its antigen is not identified.

Profiling relied on immunoSEQ multiplex PCR, and the TCRdb table lists in-frame clones only, not all of them. The repertoire includes more than 7,000 clones, around nine tenths of them detected once, and more than 13% sits in the top ten. Repeated repertoire sampling spanned the course of chemoradiotherapy. The CDR3 spans 15 residues. The receptor was derived from a human donor with HPV-associated anogenital cancer. The specimen was blood, collected from a patient who underwent chemoradiotherapy. This chain joins TRBV1 and TRBJ1-5. TRBV1 is a documented pseudogene. CDR3 sequence reads: CTSSRGEIEGQPQHF. In nucleotides, the CDR3 is TGCACCAGCAGCCGAGGGGAAATAGAGGGACAGCCCCAGCATTTT.